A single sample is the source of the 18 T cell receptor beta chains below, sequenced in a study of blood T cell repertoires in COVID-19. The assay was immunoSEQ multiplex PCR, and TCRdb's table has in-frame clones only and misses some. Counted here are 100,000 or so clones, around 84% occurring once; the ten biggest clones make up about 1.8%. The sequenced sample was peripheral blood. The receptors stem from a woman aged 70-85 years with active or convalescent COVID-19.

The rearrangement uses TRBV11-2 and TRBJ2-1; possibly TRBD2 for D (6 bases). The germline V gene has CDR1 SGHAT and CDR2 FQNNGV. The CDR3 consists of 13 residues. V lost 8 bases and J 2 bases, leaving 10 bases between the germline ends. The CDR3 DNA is TGTGCCAGCCGACGGGGGACCTACAATGAGCAGTTCTTC. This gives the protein CASRRGTYNEQFF.

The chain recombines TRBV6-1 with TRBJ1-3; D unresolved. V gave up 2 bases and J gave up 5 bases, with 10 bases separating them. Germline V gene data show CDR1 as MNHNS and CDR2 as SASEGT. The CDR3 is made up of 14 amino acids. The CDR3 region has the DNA TGTGCCAGCAGTGAAACGTCCGGGAGAAACACCATATATTTT. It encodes CASSETSGRNTIYF.

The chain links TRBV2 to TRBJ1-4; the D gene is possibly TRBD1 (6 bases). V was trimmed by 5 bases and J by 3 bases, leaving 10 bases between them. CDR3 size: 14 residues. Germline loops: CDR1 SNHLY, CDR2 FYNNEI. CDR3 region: CASSNTGSNEKLFF. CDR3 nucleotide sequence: TGTGCCAGCAGTAACACAGGGTCTAATGAAAAACTGTTTTTT.

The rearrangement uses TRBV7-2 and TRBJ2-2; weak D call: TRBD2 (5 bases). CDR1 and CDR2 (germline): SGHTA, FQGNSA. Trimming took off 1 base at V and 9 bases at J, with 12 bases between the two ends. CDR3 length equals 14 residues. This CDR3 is CASSLGTIGRELFF. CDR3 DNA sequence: TGTGCCAGCAGCTTAGGGACCATCGGGAGGGAGCTGTTTTTT. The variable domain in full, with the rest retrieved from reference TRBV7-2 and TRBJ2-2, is GAGVSQSPSNKVTEKGKDVELRCDPISGHTALYWYRQSLGQGLEFLIYFQGNSAPDKSGLPSDRFSAERTGGSVSTLTIQRTQQEDSAVYLCASSLGTIGRELFFGEGSRLTVL.

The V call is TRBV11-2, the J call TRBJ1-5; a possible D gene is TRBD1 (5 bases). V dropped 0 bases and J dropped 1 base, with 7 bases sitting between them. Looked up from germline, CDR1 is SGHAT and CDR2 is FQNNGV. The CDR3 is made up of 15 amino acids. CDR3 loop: CASSLDGASNQPQHF. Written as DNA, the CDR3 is TGTGCCAGCAGCTTAGATGGGGCGAGCAATCAGCCCCAGCATTTT.

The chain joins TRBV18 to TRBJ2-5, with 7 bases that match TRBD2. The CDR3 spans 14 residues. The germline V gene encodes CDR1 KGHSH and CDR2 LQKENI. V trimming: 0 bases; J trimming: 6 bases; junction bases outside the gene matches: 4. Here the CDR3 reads CASSPPGGRKTQYF. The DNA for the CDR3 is TGTGCCAGCTCACCACCGGGGGGGAGGAAGACCCAGTACTTC.

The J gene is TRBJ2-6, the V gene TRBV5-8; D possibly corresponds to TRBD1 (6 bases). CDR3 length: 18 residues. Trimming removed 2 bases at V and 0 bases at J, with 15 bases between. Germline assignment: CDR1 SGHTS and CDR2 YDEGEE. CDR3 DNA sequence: TGTGCCAGCAGCTTCTTTGGGACACAAACCTCTGGGGCCAACGTCCTGACTTTC. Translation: CASSFFGTQTSGANVLTF.

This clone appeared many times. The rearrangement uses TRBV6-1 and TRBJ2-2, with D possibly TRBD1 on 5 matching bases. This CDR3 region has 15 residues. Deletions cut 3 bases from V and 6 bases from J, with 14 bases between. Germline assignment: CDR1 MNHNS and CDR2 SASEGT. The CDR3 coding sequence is TGTGCCAGCAGTGATTTTCAGGGTGACCCCGGGGAGCTGTTTTTT. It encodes CASSDFQGDPGELFF.

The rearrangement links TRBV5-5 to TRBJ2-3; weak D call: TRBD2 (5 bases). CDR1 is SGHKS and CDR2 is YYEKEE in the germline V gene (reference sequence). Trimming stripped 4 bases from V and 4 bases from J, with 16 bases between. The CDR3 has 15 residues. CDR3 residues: CASSIIASQADTQYF. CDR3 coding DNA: TGTGCCAGCAGCATAATAGCGTCACAAGCAGATACGCAGTATTTT.

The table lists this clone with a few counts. Here the CDR3 DNA reads TGCGCCAGCAGATCGGGACAGAGTAATCAGCCCCAGCATTTT. It is translated as CASRSGQSNQPQHF. The rearrangement joins TRBV5-1 to TRBJ1-5, with 7 nucleotides matching TRBD1. V shed 5 bases and J 4 bases; nucleotides not matched to a gene: 6. The germline V gene has CDR1 SGHRS and CDR2 YFSETQ. The CDR3 runs to 14 residues.

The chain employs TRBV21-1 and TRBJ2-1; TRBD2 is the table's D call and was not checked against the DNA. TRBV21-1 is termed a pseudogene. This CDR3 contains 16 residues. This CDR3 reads CASSNSTGTTYNEQFF. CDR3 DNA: TGTGCCAGCAGCAACTCCACCGGGACTACTTACAATGAGCAGTTCTTC.

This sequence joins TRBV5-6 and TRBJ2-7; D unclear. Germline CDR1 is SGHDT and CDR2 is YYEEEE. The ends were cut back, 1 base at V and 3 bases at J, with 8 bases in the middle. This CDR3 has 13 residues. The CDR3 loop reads CASSLLAYYEQYF. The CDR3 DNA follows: TGTGCCAGCAGCTTGTTAGCCTACTACGAGCAGTACTTC. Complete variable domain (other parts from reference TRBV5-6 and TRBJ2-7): DAGVTQSPTHLIKTRGQQVTLRCSPKSGHDTVSWYQQALGQGPQFIFQYYEEEERQRGNFPDRFSGHQFPNYSSELNVNALLLGDSALYLCASSLLAYYEQYFGPGTRLTVT.

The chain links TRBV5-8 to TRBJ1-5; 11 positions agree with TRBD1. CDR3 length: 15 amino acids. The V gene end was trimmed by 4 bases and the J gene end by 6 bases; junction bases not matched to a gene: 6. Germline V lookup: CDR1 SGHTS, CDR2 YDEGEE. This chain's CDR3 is CASSRGQGAVQPQHF. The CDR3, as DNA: TGTGCCAGCAGCAGAGGACAGGGGGCCGTTCAGCCCCAGCATTTT.

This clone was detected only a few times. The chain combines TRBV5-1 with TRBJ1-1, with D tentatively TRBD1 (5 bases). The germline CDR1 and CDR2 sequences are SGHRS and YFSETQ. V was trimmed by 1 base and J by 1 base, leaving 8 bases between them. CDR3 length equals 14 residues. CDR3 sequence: CASSLKGENTEAFF. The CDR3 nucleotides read TGCGCCAGCAGCTTGAAAGGGGAGAACACTGAAGCTTTCTTT. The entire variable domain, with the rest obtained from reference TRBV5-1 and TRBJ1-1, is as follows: KAGVTQTPRYLIKTRGQQVTLSCSPISGHRSVSWYQQTPGQGLQFLFEYFSETQRNKGNFPGRFSGRQFSNSRSEMNVSTLELGDSALYLCASSLKGENTEAFFGQGTRLTVV.

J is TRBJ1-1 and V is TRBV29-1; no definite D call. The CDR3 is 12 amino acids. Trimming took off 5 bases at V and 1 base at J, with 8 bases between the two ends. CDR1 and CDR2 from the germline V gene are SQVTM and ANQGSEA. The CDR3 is CSVTFWNTEAFF. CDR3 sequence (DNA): TGCAGCGTTACTTTTTGGAACACTGAAGCTTTCTTT.

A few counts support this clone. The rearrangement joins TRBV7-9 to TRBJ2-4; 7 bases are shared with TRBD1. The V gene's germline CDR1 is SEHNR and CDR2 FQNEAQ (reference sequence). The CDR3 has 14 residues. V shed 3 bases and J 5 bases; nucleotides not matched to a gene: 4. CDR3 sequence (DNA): TGTGCCAGCAGCTTTGGGACAGCAGAAAACATTCAGTACTTC. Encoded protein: CASSFGTAENIQYF.

The CDR3 sequence is CASSSSKGPYEQYF. In DNA, the CDR3 is TGTGCCAGCTCATCAAGTAAGGGGCCTTACGAGCAGTACTTC. The chain employs TRBV18 and TRBJ2-7; tentatively, D is TRBD1 (5 bases). The CDR3 loop spans 14 amino acids. Germline V gene sequence: CDR1 KGHSH, CDR2 LQKENI. Between the trimmed V and J ends, which lost 5 bases and 4 bases, there was a span of 15 bases.

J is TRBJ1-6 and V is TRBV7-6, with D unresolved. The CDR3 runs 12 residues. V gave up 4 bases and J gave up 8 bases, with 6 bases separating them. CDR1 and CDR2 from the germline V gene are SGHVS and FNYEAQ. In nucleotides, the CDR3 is TGTGCCAGCAGCTCTTTTTATTCACCCCTCCACTTT. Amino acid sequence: CASSSFYSPLHF.